The 31 T cell receptor beta chains below all came from one sample that was sequenced in a study of blood T cells in healthy people across ages. Next came a second PCR, run for about 7 to 11 cycles, which used a sample-barcoded 5' primer along with a J-beta primer mix. TCRdb fed the 5' RACE reads into MiXCR, producing one record per CDR3 protein. Among more than 1 million distinct CDR3 sequences listed, 45% were seen once. The specimen sequenced was blood. All receptors derive from an older woman in good health.

CDR3 protein: CASSLVRWETQYF. For the CDR3, the DNA is TGTGCCAGCAGCTTAGTCCGGTGGGAGACCCAGTACTTC. The rearrangement links TRBV7-2 to TRBJ2-5; D gene uncertain. In germline, CDR1 is SGHTA, CDR2 FQGNSA. CDR3 size: 13 residues. Trimming left V 1 base short and J 5 bases short, with 8 bases between.

The chain is built from TRBV25-1 and TRBJ1-2, with no clear D. V lost 8 bases and J lost 5, with 12 bases in between. Germline CDR1 MGHDK, CDR2 SYGVNS. This CDR3 comprises 12 residues. The CDR3 is CASRTSRYGYTF. In DNA form, the CDR3 reads TGTGCCAGCCGCACTTCTCGGTATGGCTACACCTTC.

This chain uses TRBV7-9 with TRBJ2-1; the match to TRBD2 covers 7 bases. After removal of 6 bases from V and 9 bases from J, the junction contained 8 bases not matched to a gene. The germline V gene has CDR1 SEHNR and CDR2 FQNEAQ (reference sequence). This CDR3 contains 13 residues. CDR3 sequence reads: CASRGLAASEQFF. The DNA of the CDR3 is TGTGCCAGCAGGGGGCTAGCGGCAAGTGAGCAGTTCTTC.

Written as DNA, the CDR3 is TGCAGTGCTCCACTAGATAGTACCGGGGAGCTGTTTTTT. Translated: CSAPLDSTGELFF. This chain links TRBV20-1 with TRBJ2-2, with D possibly being TRBD2 (5 bases). This CDR3 comprises 13 residues. Germline loops: CDR1 DFQATT, CDR2 SNEGSKA (reference sequence). Trimming cost V 5 bases and J 5 bases, with 12 bases left between them.

CDR3 nucleotides: TGCAGTGCCATCCAAGGAATACGATGGCAAGAGACCCAGTACTTC. Amino acid sequence: CSAIQGIRWQETQYF. V is TRBV20-1 and J is TRBJ2-5; D is unresolved. CDR1 is DFQATT and CDR2 is SNEGSKA in the germline V gene (reference sequence). This CDR3 comprises 15 residues. Trimming stripped 6 bases from V and 2 bases from J, with 19 bases between.

This clonotype came up a few times. The genes are TRBV7-9 and TRBJ1-2; a possible D gene is TRBD1 (5 bases). This CDR3 comprises 14 residues. The ends were cut back, 0 bases at V and 8 bases at J, with 13 bases in the middle. Germline CDR1 and CDR2: SEHNR and FQNEAQ (reference sequence). CDR3 DNA sequence: TGTGCCAGCAGCTTAGCATCTCAGGGAGGCGGCTACACCTTC. This sequence encodes CASSLASQGGGYTF.

About this clonotype itself: This may come from a read error, since a much larger clone is one base off. The chain carries TRBV6-5 and TRBJ2-5; D uncertain. The V gene's germline CDR1 is MNHEY and CDR2 SVGAGI. The CDR3 runs 13 residues. CDR3 amino acids: CASSDSKASEQYF. CDR3 sequence (DNA): TGTGCCAGCAGTGACTCGAAGGCTTCAGAGCAGTACTTC.

This clonotype has a handful of counts. The V gene is TRBV5-6, the J gene TRBJ1-2; possibly TRBD1 for D (6 bases). This CDR3 is 12 amino acids long. V was shortened by 2 bases and J by 6 bases, with 8 bases between the two germline ends. Germline V gene lookup returns CDR1 SGHDT and CDR2 YYEEEE. The CDR3 sequence: CASSFGQNGYTF. The CDR3 region has the DNA TGTGCCAGCAGCTTCGGACAGAATGGCTACACCTTC.

In this sample, this clonotype turned up once. This chain links TRBV28 with TRBJ2-4; 7 nucleotides align to TRBD2. The J call may be wrong; the DNA end is better matched by TRBJ2-7. Germline V gene data show CDR1 as MDHEN and CDR2 as SYDVKM. The CDR3 is 14 residues long. CDR3 sequence reads: CASSLREIFYEQYF. The CDR3 DNA is TGTGCCAGCAGTTTGCGGGAGATCTTCTACGAGCAGTACTTC.

The chain has TRBV20-1 and TRBJ1-5, with 9 bases fitting TRBD1. From germline, CDR1 is DFQATT and CDR2 SNEGSKA (reference sequence). Trimming took 6 bases from V and 7 from J; bases not matched to a gene: 4. CDR3 length: 12 residues. The CDR3 nucleotides are TGCAGTGCCGGGACAGGGAAACAGCCCCAGCATTTT. Its translation is CSAGTGKQPQHF.

This clonotype showed up just a few times. The chain couples TRBV5-1 to TRBJ2-7; no firm D call. The CDR3 is 13 residues long. V lost 4 bases and J 2 bases, leaving 10 bases between the germline ends. From germline, CDR1 is SGHRS and CDR2 YFSETQ. This CDR3 is CASSVHSTYEQYF. CDR3 sequence (DNA): TGCGCCAGCAGCGTACATTCTACCTACGAGCAGTACTTC.

The V gene is TRBV20-1, the J gene TRBJ2-3; 13 bases map to TRBD2. This CDR3 is 17 amino acids long. V shed 7 bases, J shed 2 bases, and the junction held 12 bases outside the gene matches. Germline CDR1 is DFQATT and CDR2 is SNEGSKA (reference sequence). CDR3 in DNA: TGCAGTGTTGGGGGACTAGCGGGAAGCGGGGTCACAGATACGCAGTATTTT. Translated: CSVGGLAGSGVTDTQYF.

The V gene is TRBV11-2, the J gene TRBJ2-5, with D unresolved. Deletions cut 3 bases from V and 1 base from J, with 12 bases between. Germline V lookup: CDR1 SGHAT, CDR2 FQNNGV. This CDR3 has 15 residues. The DNA for the CDR3 is TGTGCCAGCAGCTTCTCTTGGAGCCCCCAAGAGACCCAGTACTTC. This codes for CASSFSWSPQETQYF.

In this sample, this clonotype turned up a few times. J is TRBJ2-1 and V is TRBV24-1; perhaps TRBD1 as D (6 bases). Trimming removed 1 base at V and 0 bases at J, with 18 bases between. CDR1 and CDR2 (germline): KGHDR, SFDVKD. This CDR3 has 19 amino acids. CDR3 amino acids: CATSDFTGIRAHSYNEQFF. In DNA form, the CDR3 reads TGTGCCACCAGTGATTTCACAGGGATTCGGGCCCACTCCTACAATGAGCAGTTCTTC.

The chain carries TRBV10-2 and TRBJ1-2; unclear D gene. Between the trimmed V and J ends, which lost 0 bases and 6 bases, there was a span of 8 bases. The CDR3 consists of 13 residues. Germline V gives CDR1 WSHSY, CDR2 SAAADI. CDR3 in amino acids: CASSESTRDGYTF. DNA for the CDR3: TGCGCCAGCAGTGAGTCTACGAGGGATGGCTACACCTTC.

On this clonotype: This sequence may be a read error, since a much larger clone differs from it by one base. This chain connects TRBV9 to TRBJ2-5; a possible D gene is TRBD2 (6 bases). Trimming removed 1 base at V and 11 bases at J, with 21 bases between. This CDR3 region has 15 residues. From germline, CDR1 is SGDLS and CDR2 YYNGEE. The CDR3 DNA reads TGTGCCAGCAGCGTAAGGGCGGGGTCCTACAATGAGCAGTACTTC. This codes for CASSVRAGSYNEQYF.

Worth noting for this clonotype: A much more abundant neighbour one base away suggests this may be a read error. V is TRBV20-1 and J is TRBJ2-5; D is ambiguous. The last part of the DNA fits TRBJ2-7 better; the J call may be wrong. From germline, CDR1 is DFQATT and CDR2 SNEGSKA (reference sequence). The CDR3 has 12 residues. In nucleotides, the CDR3 is TGCAGGGCAAAGTCGGCTATGTACGAGCAGTACTTC. This encodes CRAKSAMYEQYF.

The genes are TRBV9 and TRBJ2-1; D is unresolved. The CDR3 is 13 residues long. V was cut by 3 bases and J by 5 bases, with 9 bases left in between. CDR1 is SGDLS and CDR2 is YYNGEE in the germline V gene. In DNA form, the CDR3 reads TGTGCCAGCAGCGCCCGCCCCGACAATGAGCAGTTCTTC. Its translation: CASSARPDNEQFF.

The chain employs TRBV30 and TRBJ1-1; D not resolved. In germline, CDR1 is GTSNPN, CDR2 SVGIG (reference sequence). With 4 bases removed from V and 10 bases from J, the gap between germline ends came to 19 bases. This CDR3 is 13 amino acids long. The CDR3 DNA reads as TGTGCCTGGAAGGCGGGGAGGGCAGATCGAGCTTTCTTT. This codes for CAWKAGRADRAFF. The complete variable domain, with remaining parts taken from reference TRBV30 and TRBJ1-1, reads SQTIHQWPATLVQPVGSPLSLECTVEGTSNPNLYWYRQAAGRGLQLLFYSVGIGQISSEVPQNLSASRPQDRQFILSSKKLLLSDSGFYLCAWKAGRADRAFFGQGTRLTVV.

The rearrangement joins TRBV7-2 to TRBJ1-6, with D unclear. The CDR3 covers 13 residues. CDR1 and CDR2 (germline): SGHTA, FQGNSA. Trimming shortened V by 3 bases and J by 5 bases, and 5 bases separated the two germline ends. The DNA for the CDR3 is TGTGCCAGCAGCTTGAACGATAATTCACCCCTCCACTTT. Protein product: CASSLNDNSPLHF.

The chain couples TRBV27 to TRBJ2-1, with TRBD2 matching over 10 bases. Germline CDR1 reads MNHEY; CDR2 reads SMNVEV (reference sequence). CDR3 length: 15 amino acids. Trimming cost V 3 bases and J 6 bases; bases outside gene matches: 5. The CDR3 reads CASSLTSGPLNEQFF. In nucleotides, the CDR3 is TGTGCCAGCAGTTTGACTAGCGGGCCCCTCAATGAGCAGTTCTTC.

The V and J genes are TRBV10-3 and TRBJ1-6; D call uncertain. The CDR3 extends over 15 amino acids. Germline V gives CDR1 ENHRY, CDR2 SYGVKD. V was trimmed by 3 bases and J by 3 bases, leaving 9 bases between them. The CDR3 DNA reads TGTGCCATCAGTGAAAGGGATAACTATAATTCACCCCTCCACTTT. Its protein is CAISERDNYNSPLHF.

This chain connects TRBV27 to TRBJ2-1; 14 positions agree with TRBD2. The CDR3 sequence is 22 residues long. Germline V gene sequence: CDR1 MNHEY, CDR2 SMNVEV (reference sequence). Trimming took 7 bases from V and 2 from J; bases not matched to a gene: 22. DNA for the CDR3: TGTGCCAGCACCCGAATTCCGCCGGGACTAGCGGGAGTATCAGGGCCCTACAATGAGCAGTTCTTC. Its protein product is CASTRIPPGLAGVSGPYNEQFF.

Details on this clonotype: One junction end does not reproduce the germline sequence, and a read error may be involved. The chain recombines TRBV11-3 with TRBJ2-3; 9 bases map to TRBD1. The germline CDR1 and CDR2 sequences are SGHNT and YENEEA. The CDR3 loop spans 15 amino acids. Written as DNA, the CDR3 is TGTGCCTGCAGCGATACAGGGGGCAGGACAGATACGCAGTATTTT. It specifies CACSDTGGRTDTQYF. Full variable domain (outside the CDR3, taken from reference TRBV11-3 and TRBJ2-3): EAGVVQSPRYKIIEKKQPVAFWCNPISGHNTLYWYLQNLGQGPELLIRYENEEAVDDSQLPKDRFSAERLKGVDSTLKIQPAELGDSAVYLCACSDTGGRTDTQYFGPGTRLTVL.

This chain uses TRBV7-2 with TRBJ1-1, with D uncertain. Per the germline V gene, CDR1 is SGHTA and CDR2 is FQGNSA. The CDR3 extends over 16 amino acids. V lost 6 bases and J lost 3, with 20 bases in between. This CDR3 reads CASRYEIDAWDTEAFF. CDR3 nucleotide sequence: TGTGCCAGCAGGTATGAAATAGATGCCTGGGACACTGAAGCTTTCTTT.

This chain links TRBV5-1 with TRBJ2-3; 11 nucleotides line up with TRBD2. J lost 6 bases, V lost 4 bases, and 10 bases had no gene match. Germline V gives CDR1 SGHRS, CDR2 YFSETQ. The CDR3 is 16 residues long. The CDR3 loop is CASSRPGLAESDTQYF. The DNA of the CDR3 is TGCGCCAGCAGCCGACCGGGACTAGCGGAATCTGATACGCAGTATTTT.

The chain has TRBV20-1 and TRBJ2-7, with 9 bases lining up with TRBD2. After removal of 6 bases from V and 3 bases from J, the junction contained 6 bases not matched to a gene. This CDR3 contains 13 residues. Germline V gene lookup returns CDR1 DFQATT and CDR2 SNEGSKA (reference sequence). In DNA, the CDR3 is TGCAGTGCCCGTAGCGGGGGACTCTACGAGCAGTACTTC. Protein product: CSARSGGLYEQYF.

The chain is built from TRBV29-1 and TRBJ2-7; D may be TRBD2 (6 bases). Germline loops: CDR1 SQVTM, CDR2 ANQGSEA. V was clipped by 6 bases and J by 0 bases, with 12 bases between them. The CDR3 spans 13 residues. CDR3 region: CSVSGVSSYEQYF. For the CDR3, the DNA is TGCAGCGTCTCGGGGGTGAGCTCCTACGAGCAGTACTTC.

This clonotype was seen more than once but under ten times. The J gene is TRBJ2-1, the V gene TRBV20-1, with 11 bases lining up with TRBD2. Germline-derived CDR1 and CDR2 are DFQATT and SNEGSKA (reference sequence). Trimming cost V 4 bases and J 3 bases; bases outside gene matches: 8. This CDR3 is built from 16 residues. The CDR3 here is CSAIRATSGIYNEQFF. The CDR3 DNA sequence: TGCAGTGCTATACGGGCGACTAGCGGGATCTACAATGAGCAGTTCTTC.

This clonotype was recorded only once. One end of the junction is discordant with germline, which a read error may explain. The rearrangement joins TRBV27 to TRBJ2-6; no clear D gene. The germline V gene has CDR1 MNHEY and CDR2 SMNVEV (reference sequence). CDR3 length equals 17 residues. DNA for the CDR3: TGTGCCAGCAGTTTATGGTCTCCCGGCTCTGGAGCCAACGTCCTGACTTTC. This sequence encodes CASSLWSPGSGANVLTF.

At least ten counts were recorded for this clonotype. The chain couples TRBV6-5 to TRBJ2-5; D may be TRBD1 (6 bases). CDR1 is MNHEY and CDR2 is SVGAGI in the germline V gene. The CDR3 has 15 residues. Between the trimmed V and J ends, which lost 2 bases and 5 bases, there was a span of 15 bases. CDR3: CASSYTGTPMETQYF. CDR3 nucleotide sequence: TGTGCCAGCAGTTACACAGGGACACCTATGGAGACCCAGTACTTC.